The 9 T cell receptor beta chains below come from one sample, sequenced in a study of blood T cell repertoires in COVID-19. Clones were read by immunoSEQ multiplex PCR, and TCRdb kept only the in-frame ones, dropping some. Among about 140,000 clones listed, over 60% were seen once. Sequenced: peripheral blood. The receptors shown here come from a woman aged 50 to 65 with active or convalescent COVID-19.

V is TRBV30 and J is TRBJ2-2, with a tentative D call TRBD2 (6 bases). Between the trimmed V and J ends, which lost 0 bases and 5 bases, there was a span of 13 bases. The CDR3 length is 15 residues. From germline, CDR1 is GTSNPN and CDR2 SVGIG (reference sequence). The CDR3 coding sequence is TGTGCCTGGAGTGTAGGGCTAGCGTTTACCGGGGAGCTGTTTTTT. It is translated as CAWSVGLAFTGELFF.

This chain joins TRBV29-1 and TRBJ2-1; 7 bases are a match to TRBD2. Germline-derived CDR1 and CDR2 are SQVTM and ANQGSEA. The CDR3 totals 14 residues. The trim removed 4 bases at V and 2 bases at J, leaving 5 bases unmatched. This CDR3 reads CSVGRGEPYNEQFF. CDR3 DNA: TGCAGCGTTGGTCGGGGGGAGCCCTACAATGAGCAGTTCTTC.

The chain links TRBV7-8 to TRBJ1-1; weak D call: TRBD1 (5 bases). Germline V lookup: CDR1 SGHVS, CDR2 FQNEAQ. This CDR3 region has 13 residues. The ends were cut back, 4 bases at V and 2 bases at J, with 8 bases in the middle. The CDR3 region has the DNA TGTGCCAGCAGCTCGACAGTTAACACTGAAGCTTTCTTT. Encoded protein: CASSSTVNTEAFF.

The chain recombines TRBV15 with TRBJ2-1; D call uncertain. The CDR3 is made up of 14 amino acids. CDR1 is LNHNV, CDR2 YYDKDF, per germline (reference sequence). V shed 1 base and J shed 8 bases, with 12 bases lying between them. CDR3 amino acids: CATSRGYLPDEQFF. Here the CDR3 DNA reads TGTGCCACCAGCAGAGGTTACCTTCCAGATGAGCAGTTCTTC. Using reference TRBV15 and TRBJ2-1 for the parts outside the CDR3, the full variable domain is DAMVIQNPRYQVTQFGKPVTLSCSQTLNHNVMYWYQQKSSQAPKLLFHYYDKDFNNEADTPDNFQSRRPNTSFCFLDIRSPGLGDTAMYLCATSRGYLPDEQFFGPGTRLTVL.

The CDR3 region has the DNA TGTGCCTGGAGTGTCTTAGCGGGGGGAACCTACAATGAGCAGTTCTTC. Its translation is CAWSVLAGGTYNEQFF. V gene TRBV30 combines with J gene TRBJ2-1, with TRBD2 identical over 10 bases. Germline CDR1 is GTSNPN and CDR2 is SVGIG (reference sequence). V lost 0 bases, J lost 2 bases, and 4 bases stayed unmatched. This CDR3 region has 16 residues. The full variable domain, completed using reference TRBV30 and TRBJ2-1, is SQTIHQWPATLVQPVGSPLSLECTVEGTSNPNLYWYRQAAGRGLQLLFYSVGIGQISSEVPQNLSASRPQDRQFILSSKKLLLSDSGFYLCAWSVLAGGTYNEQFFGPGTRLTVL.

This chain uses TRBV6-1 with TRBJ2-7, with a possible D match to TRBD1 (6 bases). V gave up 8 bases and J gave up 5 bases, with 16 bases separating them. CDR3 length: 13 residues. CDR1 is MNHNS, CDR2 SASEGT, per germline. The CDR3 DNA follows: TGTGCCAGCTCTTGGCAGGGGACCCACGAGCAGTACTTC. Translation gives CASSWQGTHEQYF.

This rearrangement joins TRBV24-1 to TRBJ2-3; 10 bases match TRBD2. Germline V gives CDR1 KGHDR, CDR2 SFDVKD. Germline trimming cut 1 base from V and 3 bases from J; bases unmatched to any gene: 9. CDR3 length: 18 residues. CDR3 amino acids: CATSDFLSGTSATDTQYF. CDR3 coding DNA: TGTGCCACCAGTGATTTCCTCTCCGGGACTAGCGCGACAGATACGCAGTATTTT.

The V and J genes are TRBV5-1 and TRBJ2-1; 8 bases line up with TRBD2. The germline CDR1 and CDR2 sequences are SGHRS and YFSETQ. V lost 0 bases and J lost 2; bases outside the gene matches: 4. This CDR3 is built from 16 residues. The CDR3 DNA sequence: TGCGCCAGCAGCTTGGAAGCAGCGGGAGCCTACAATGAGCAGTTCTTC. Protein: CASSLEAAGAYNEQFF.

This clone was recorded once. V usage is TRBV4-2 and J usage is TRBJ1-6; D is perhaps TRBD1 (5 bases). The CDR3 length is 15 residues. Germline V gene lookup returns CDR1 LGHNA and CDR2 YNFKEQ. The V end lost 0 bases, the J end lost 10 bases, and 13 bases lay between the germline ends. In DNA, the CDR3 is TGTGCCAGCAGCCAAGAAGAGACAGCATTCTCACCCCTCCACTTT. Amino acid sequence: CASSQEETAFSPLHF.